A single sample gave rise to the 28 T cell receptor beta chains below, sequenced in a study of blood T cell repertoires in COVID-19. TCRdb keeps only in-frame clones here, not all; method: immunoSEQ multiplex PCR. The sample holds 200,000 to 300,000 clones, 84% seen once. The sequenced sample was peripheral blood. These receptor sequences come from a man in his fifties or sixties with acute or convalescent COVID-19.

V is TRBV27 and J is TRBJ1-5; perhaps TRBD1 as D (5 bases). Germline assignment: CDR1 MNHEY and CDR2 SMNVEV (reference sequence). Trimming cost V 6 bases and J 3 bases, with 9 bases left between them. This CDR3 contains 13 residues. The CDR3 is CASRGTYNQPQHF. In DNA, the CDR3 is TGTGCCAGCAGGGGGACTTACAATCAGCCCCAGCATTTT.

This chain uses TRBV19 with TRBJ1-1; TRBD1 matches at 7 bases. The CDR3 covers 17 residues. Germline V CDR1 and CDR2: LNHDA, SQIVND (reference sequence). After removal of 4 bases from V and 5 bases from J, the junction contained 16 bases not matched to a gene. The chain's CDR3 is CASSTLISGTVGTEAFF. CDR3 in DNA: TGTGCCAGTAGTACCTTAATTTCCGGGACAGTAGGTACTGAAGCTTTCTTT.

CDR3 DNA: TGTGCCAGCAAAGAACCCGGACAGGGCAATGAGCAGTTCTTC. Translating gives CASKEPGQGNEQFF. The chain joins TRBV25-1 to TRBJ2-1; 8 nucleotides align to TRBD1. V lost 7 bases to trimming and J lost 6 bases; unmatched junction nucleotides: 8. This CDR3 is built from 14 residues. Germline loops: CDR1 MGHDK, CDR2 SYGVNS. The variable domain in full, with the rest retrieved from reference TRBV25-1 and TRBJ2-1, is EADIYQTPRYLVIGTGKKITLECSQTMGHDKMYWYQQDPGMELHLIHYSYGVNSTEKGDLSSESTVSRIRTEHFPLTLESARPSHTSQYLCASKEPGQGNEQFFGPGTRLTVL.

The V gene is TRBV28, the J gene TRBJ2-2; the match to TRBD1 covers 8 bases. V gave up 6 bases and J gave up 1 base; unmatched junction bases: 10. Germline CDR1 and CDR2: MDHEN and SYDVKM. The CDR3 spans 17 residues. The CDR3 DNA sequence: TGTGCCAGCAGCTCTTTCCGGACAGGGTTGAACACCGGGGAGCTGTTTTTT. Its translation is CASSSFRTGLNTGELFF.

The gene calls are TRBV4-1 and TRBJ2-1, with D maybe TRBD2 (6 bases). Germline lookup yields CDR1 MGHRA and CDR2 YSYEKL. The V end lost 5 bases, the J end lost 5 bases, and 13 bases lay between the germline ends. The CDR3 loop spans 14 amino acids. This CDR3 reads CASSWGLGDNEQFF. In DNA form, the CDR3 reads TGCGCCAGCAGCTGGGGACTGGGGGACAATGAGCAGTTCTTC.

V usage is TRBV18 and J usage is TRBJ1-3; D is perhaps TRBD1 (6 bases). Trimming removed 3 bases from V and 3 bases from J, with 9 bases in between. The germline V gene encodes CDR1 KGHSH and CDR2 LQKENI. There are 14 residues in the CDR3. CDR3 in DNA: TGTGCCAGCTCACCCCAGGACAGTGGAAACACCATATATTTT. Its protein product is CASSPQDSGNTIYF.

This clone appeared once. The chain uses TRBV28 and TRBJ2-2; 7 bases agree with TRBD2. The CDR3 covers 14 residues. Germline assignment: CDR1 MDHEN and CDR2 SYDVKM. After removal of 7 bases from V and 6 bases from J, the junction contained 8 bases not matched to a gene. Here the CDR3 DNA reads TGTGCCAGCACCTACCGGGGGGTGGCCGGGGAGCTGTTTTTT. Encoded protein: CASTYRGVAGELFF. The complete variable domain, with remaining parts taken from reference TRBV28 and TRBJ2-2, reads DVKVTQSSRYLVKRTGEKVFLECVQDMDHENMFWYRQDPGLGLRLIYFSYDVKMKEKGDIPEGYSVSREKKERFSLILESASTNQTSMYLCASTYRGVAGELFFGEGSRLTVL.

J is TRBJ2-3 and V is TRBV7-6; the match to TRBD2 covers 14 bases. Losses at the gene ends were 1 base for V and 4 bases for J; bases not matched to a gene: 4. The CDR3 spans 17 residues. Looked up from germline, CDR1 is SGHVS and CDR2 is FNYEAQ. In nucleotides, the CDR3 is TGTGCCAGCAGCTTAGATTGGACTAGCGGGGGGTCAGATACGCAGTATTTT. Translating it yields CASSLDWTSGGSDTQYF. Full variable domain (missing parts from reference TRBV7-6 and TRBJ2-3): GAGVSQSPRYKVTKRGQDVALRCDPISGHVSLYWYRQALGQGPEFLTYFNYEAQQDKSGLPNDRFSAERPEGSISTLTIQRTEQRDSAMYRCASSLDWTSGGSDTQYFGPGTRLTVL.

This clone has a handful of counts. V is TRBV2 and J is TRBJ1-1; D is ambiguous. The CDR3 loop spans 12 amino acids. The ends were cut back, 6 bases at V and 4 bases at J, with 9 bases in the middle. Per germline, CDR1 SNHLY and CDR2 FYNNEI. Written as DNA, the CDR3 is TGTGCCAGCAGCGACCCGGGCACTGAAGCTTTCTTT. It codes for CASSDPGTEAFF.

J is TRBJ2-7 and V is TRBV18, with D possibly being TRBD1 (5 bases). The CDR3 consists of 14 residues. Germline V lookup: CDR1 KGHSH, CDR2 LQKENI. Deletions cut 4 bases from V and 3 bases from J, with 13 bases between. CDR3 nucleotide sequence: TGTGCCAGCTCACGTCCTTCACAGGACTACGAGCAGTACTTC. Translated: CASSRPSQDYEQYF.

This chain uses TRBV2 with TRBJ2-1, with 13 bases that match TRBD2. CDR3 length: 16 amino acids. The V and J ends lost 3 bases and 3 bases, in that order; junction bases with no gene match: 2. Germline V gene lookup returns CDR1 SNHLY and CDR2 FYNNEI. The CDR3 DNA sequence: TGTGCCAGCAGTGACGGGACTAGCGGGGTCTACAATGAGCAGTTCTTC. It codes for CASSDGTSGVYNEQFF. Together with reference TRBV2 and TRBJ2-1, the CDR3 gives the full variable domain: EPEVTQTPSHQVTQMGQEVILRCVPISNHLYFYWYRQILGQKVEFLVSFYNNEISEKSEIFDDQFSVERPDGSNFTLKIRSTKLEDSAMYFCASSDGTSGVYNEQFFGPGTRLTVL.

The chain carries TRBV7-9 and TRBJ2-7, with D perhaps matching TRBD2 (6 bases). V gave up 2 bases and J gave up 2 bases, with 10 bases separating them. Germline V CDR1 and CDR2: SEHNR, FQNEAQ (reference sequence). The CDR3 spans 14 residues. The CDR3 sequence: CASSLNSGAYEQYF. DNA of the CDR3: TGTGCCAGCAGCTTAAATTCGGGGGCCTACGAGCAGTACTTC. The variable domain in full, with the rest retrieved from reference TRBV7-9 and TRBJ2-7, is DTGVSQNPRHKITKRGQNVTFRCDPISEHNRLYWYRQTLGQGPEFLTYFQNEAQLEKSRLLSDRFSAERPKGSFSTLEIQRTEQGDSAMYLCASSLNSGAYEQYFGPGTRLTVT.

The chain has TRBV28 and TRBJ1-2, with D possibly TRBD1 on 5 matching bases. Germline CDR1 reads MDHEN; CDR2 reads SYDVKM. This CDR3 is built from 14 residues. V lost 2 bases to trimming and J lost 7 bases, with 14 bases between them. CDR3 amino acids: CASSLGDSPFGYTF. DNA of the CDR3: TGTGCCAGCAGTTTAGGAGACAGCCCTTTTGGCTACACCTTC.

The chain carries TRBV11-2 and TRBJ1-5; tentative D call: TRBD1 (6 bases). The CDR3 length is 17 residues. With 4 bases removed from V and 3 bases from J, the gap between germline ends came to 19 bases. Germline CDR1 is SGHAT and CDR2 is FQNNGV. CDR3 in DNA: TGTGCCAGCAGCTCACCACACGGGGGGGGGCCCAATCAGCCCCAGCATTTT. It yields the protein CASSSPHGGGPNQPQHF.

This clone was recorded only once. V gene TRBV2 combines with J gene TRBJ1-5; 7 nucleotides line up with TRBD1. The CDR3 runs 13 residues. CDR1 and CDR2 from the germline V gene are SNHLY and FYNNEI. V was pared by 6 bases and J by 3 bases, with 2 bases of the junction left unmatched. The CDR3 loop reads CASSGQANQPQHF. Here the CDR3 DNA reads TGTGCCAGCAGCGGACAGGCCAATCAGCCCCAGCATTTT.

The chain recombines TRBV2 with TRBJ2-7, with D possibly matching TRBD2 (7 bases). This CDR3 region has 13 residues. The V gene's germline CDR1 is SNHLY and CDR2 FYNNEI. V lost 8 bases, J lost 5 bases, and 16 bases lay in between. CDR3: CASEGEGLDEQYF. The CDR3 DNA is TGTGCCAGCGAGGGGGAGGGCCTTGACGAGCAGTACTTC.

This clone came up once. This chain links TRBV2 with TRBJ1-5; D remains unclear. The CDR3 sequence is 17 residues long. Trimming stripped 7 bases from V and 2 bases from J, with 21 bases between. Germline CDR1 SNHLY, CDR2 FYNNEI. The CDR3 DNA follows: TGTGCCAGCACCTCAAGGAGGTCCTTAATGGGCAATCAGCCCCAGCATTTT. It translates to CASTSRRSLMGNQPQHF.

This clone was seen a handful of times. CDR3 DNA sequence: TGTGCCAGCAGTGACCCAACAGGTAATCAGCCCCAGCATTTT. This codes for CASSDPTGNQPQHF. The rearrangement links TRBV6-1 to TRBJ1-5; D possibly corresponds to TRBD1 (5 bases). V was trimmed by 3 bases and J by 4 bases, leaving 10 bases between them. Germline V gives CDR1 MNHNS, CDR2 SASEGT. The CDR3 has 14 residues.

The J gene is TRBJ2-5, the V gene TRBV19; D might be TRBD2 (5 bases). V was cut by 1 base and J by 2 bases, with 17 bases left in between. There are 17 residues in the CDR3. Germline CDR1 LNHDA, CDR2 SQIVND (reference sequence). The CDR3 spells CASSIGTSTGGQETQYF. In nucleotides, the CDR3 is TGTGCCAGTAGTATAGGGACCTCAACGGGCGGGCAAGAGACCCAGTACTTC.

The chain employs TRBV7-6 and TRBJ2-7; 12 bases align to TRBD2. This CDR3 has 15 amino acids. J gave up 6 bases and V 0 bases, and 3 bases lay outside the gene matches. Germline V gene data show CDR1 as SGHVS and CDR2 as FNYEAQ. The CDR3 bases are TGTGCCAGCAGCTTAGCGACTAGCGGGAGATCCGAGCAGTACTTC. It codes for CASSLATSGRSEQYF.

The chain recombines TRBV2 with TRBJ2-1; D not resolved. The CDR3 is made up of 12 amino acids. V shed 8 bases and J shed 2 bases, with 7 bases lying between them. Per germline, CDR1 SNHLY and CDR2 FYNNEI. The CDR3 DNA is TGTGCCAGCCACAAGACCTACAATGAGCAGTTCTTC. This encodes CASHKTYNEQFF.

This rearrangement joins TRBV18 to TRBJ1-1; maybe TRBD1 (5 bases). This CDR3 region has 16 residues. Trimming took off 4 bases at V and 1 base at J, with 16 bases between the two ends. From germline, CDR1 is KGHSH and CDR2 LQKENI. The CDR3 nucleotides are TGTGCCAGCTCACACGACTGGGACTGGGGGAACACTGAAGCTTTCTTT. Amino acid sequence: CASSHDWDWGNTEAFF.

V usage is TRBV5-1 and J usage is TRBJ2-7; 8 bases align to TRBD1. The CDR3 spans 16 residues. The ends lost 1 base at V and 4 bases at J; junction bases unmatched: 10. Germline V gene data show CDR1 as SGHRS and CDR2 as YFSETQ. The CDR3 sequence is CASSLTDRGGGYEQYF. The CDR3 nucleotides are TGCGCCAGCAGCTTGACCGACAGGGGTGGAGGTTACGAGCAGTACTTC.

V is TRBV19 and J is TRBJ1-1; 8 nucleotides align to TRBD1. V lost 7 bases and J lost 3; bases outside the gene matches: 10. The CDR3 length is 15 residues. Germline loops: CDR1 LNHDA, CDR2 SQIVND (reference sequence). Written as DNA, the CDR3 is TGTGCCAGTACGGCAGGGGGCGGGTGGTACACTGAAGCTTTCTTT. Encoded protein: CASTAGGGWYTEAFF.

This chain uses TRBV5-8 with TRBJ1-5; 10 positions agree with TRBD1. Per the germline V gene, CDR1 is SGHTS and CDR2 is YDEGEE. The V segment lost 5 bases and the J segment 8 bases; nucleotides outside the gene matches: 7. The CDR3 has 14 residues. The CDR3 nucleotides are TGTGCCAGCAGACGACAGGGGGCGAGGGAGCCCCAGCATTTT. This codes for CASRRQGAREPQHF.

This clone has just a few counts. The gene calls are TRBV19 and TRBJ2-7; tentatively, D is TRBD2 (5 bases). The CDR3 covers 13 residues. Looked up from germline, CDR1 is LNHDA and CDR2 is SQIVND (reference sequence). The ends were cut back, 5 bases at V and 4 bases at J, with 12 bases in the middle. In DNA, the CDR3 is TGTGCCAGTAGTCCTCCGACGGGATACGAGCAGTACTTC. It translates to CASSPPTGYEQYF.

The J gene is TRBJ2-1, the V gene TRBV5-4, with 10 bases identical to TRBD2. Per germline, CDR1 SGHNT and CDR2 YYREEE (reference sequence). With V trimmed by 3 bases and J by 4 bases, 10 bases remained unmatched. The CDR3 loop spans 17 amino acids. The chain's CDR3 is CASSSAAASGSYNEQFF. CDR3 in DNA: TGTGCCAGCAGCTCAGCAGCCGCTAGCGGGAGTTACAATGAGCAGTTCTTC. The complete variable domain, with remaining parts taken from reference TRBV5-4 and TRBJ2-1, reads ETGVTQSPTHLIKTRGQQVTLRCSSQSGHNTVSWYQQALGQGPQFIFQYYREEENGRGNFPPRFSGLQFPNYSSELNVNALELDDSALYLCASSSAAASGSYNEQFFGPGTRLTVL.

The chain carries TRBV5-1 and TRBJ1-1; TRBD1 might be the D (5 bases). The V end lost 3 bases, the J end lost 0 bases, and 9 bases lay between the germline ends. Germline V gene sequence: CDR1 SGHRS, CDR2 YFSETQ. The CDR3 totals 14 residues. CDR3 protein: CASSSTDMNTEAFF. DNA for the CDR3: TGCGCCAGCAGCTCCACGGACATGAACACTGAAGCTTTCTTT. The entire variable domain, with the rest obtained from reference TRBV5-1 and TRBJ1-1, is as follows: KAGVTQTPRYLIKTRGQQVTLSCSPISGHRSVSWYQQTPGQGLQFLFEYFSETQRNKGNFPGRFSGRQFSNSRSEMNVSTLELGDSALYLCASSSTDMNTEAFFGQGTRLTVV.